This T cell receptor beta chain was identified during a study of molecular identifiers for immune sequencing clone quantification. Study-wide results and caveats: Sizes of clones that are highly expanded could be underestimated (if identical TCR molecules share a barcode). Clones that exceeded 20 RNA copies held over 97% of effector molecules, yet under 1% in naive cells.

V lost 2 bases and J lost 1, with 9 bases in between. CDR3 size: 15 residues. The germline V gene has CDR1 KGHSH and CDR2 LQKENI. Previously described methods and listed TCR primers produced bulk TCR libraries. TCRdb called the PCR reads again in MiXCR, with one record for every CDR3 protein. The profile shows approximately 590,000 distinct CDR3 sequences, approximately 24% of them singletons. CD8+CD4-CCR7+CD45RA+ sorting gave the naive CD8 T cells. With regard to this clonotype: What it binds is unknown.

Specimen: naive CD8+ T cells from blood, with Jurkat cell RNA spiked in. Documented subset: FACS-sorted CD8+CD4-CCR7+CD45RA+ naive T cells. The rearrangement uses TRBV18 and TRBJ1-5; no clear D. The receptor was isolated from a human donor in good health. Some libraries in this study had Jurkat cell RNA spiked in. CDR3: CASSPYSMSNQPQHF. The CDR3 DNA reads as TGTGCCAGCTCACCATATTCAATGAGCAATCAGCCCCAGCATTTT.